This T cell receptor beta chain was recorded in a study of identifying expanded T cells in peripheral blood. Findings and caveats of the study: Over around two and four weeks, about 15 and 19 clones changed, versus roughly 1.1 between replicates. Approximately two-week clone count variance significantly increased as total template count grew.

This CDR3 is built from 20 residues. The junction had 22 bases not matched to a gene; V was cut back by 7 bases and J by 0 bases. CDR1 and CDR2 from the germline V gene are MDHEN and SYDVKM. Regarding this clone: Its antigen remains unknown.

Collection occurred without any documented infections or immune events in donors. Sequenced by immunoSEQ multiplex PCR; TCRdb stores in-frame clones only, minus some. Of around 100,000 clones listed, more than 85% are singletons. V is TRBV28 and J is TRBJ1-1, with 8 nucleotides matching TRBD1. Sequencing used blood. The origin of this receptor is a person between 18 and 75 years old in good health. The CDR3: CASTLITRGRDRRMNTEAFF. The CDR3 bases are TGTGCCAGCACCCTGATTACGAGGGGCCGGGACAGGCGAATGAACACTGAAGCTTTCTTT.